This record covers a single T cell receptor (beta chain). A much larger clone differs from this one at a single base, so this may be a read error. Trimming stripped 0 bases from V and 0 bases from J, with 8 bases between. CDR3 length: 15 residues. In germline, CDR1 is MNHEY, CDR2 SVGAGI. This sample is drawn from a study of CD8+CD57+ T cells in acquired aplastic anemia. TCR beta VDJ and CDR3 were profiled, and genomic DNA was the template. TCRdb ran MiXCR on the reads and lists one entry per CDR3 protein. The repertoire holds about 190,000 distinct CDR3 sequences, about 53% seen once, with about 15% in the top ten.

The source is a human donor in good health, serving as a control. This sequence joins TRBV6-5 and TRBJ1-1, with no clear D. Material: sorted CD4+, CD8+, or CD8+CD57+ T cells (not recorded which) from PBMCs. In nucleotides, the CDR3 is TGTGCCAGCAGTTACTCGCTGTCCATGAACACTGAAGCTTTCTTT. It is translated as CASSYSLSMNTEAFF.